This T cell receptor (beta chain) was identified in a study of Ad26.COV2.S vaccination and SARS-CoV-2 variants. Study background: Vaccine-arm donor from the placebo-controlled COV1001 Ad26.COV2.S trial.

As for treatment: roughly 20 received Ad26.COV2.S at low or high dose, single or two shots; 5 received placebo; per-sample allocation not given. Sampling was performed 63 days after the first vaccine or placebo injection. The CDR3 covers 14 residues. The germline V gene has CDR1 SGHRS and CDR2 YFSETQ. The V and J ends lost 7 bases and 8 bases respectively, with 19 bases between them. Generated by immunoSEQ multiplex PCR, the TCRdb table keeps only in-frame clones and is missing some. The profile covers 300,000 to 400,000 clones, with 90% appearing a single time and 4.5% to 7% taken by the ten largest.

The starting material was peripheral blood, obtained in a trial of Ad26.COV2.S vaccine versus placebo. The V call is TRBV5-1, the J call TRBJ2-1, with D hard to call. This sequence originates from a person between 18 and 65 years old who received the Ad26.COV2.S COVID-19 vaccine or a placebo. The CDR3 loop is CASSLAGQPDEQFF. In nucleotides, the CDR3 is TGCGCCAGCTCTCTCGCAGGTCAGCCCGATGAGCAGTTCTTC.